The 2 T cell receptor beta chains in this list originate from one sample, sequenced in a study of cytomegalovirus exposure and HLA in healthy donors. Clones were sequenced by immunoSEQ multiplex PCR, and TCRdb holds only the in-frame ones, with some missing. This table has roughly 250,000 clones, around 88% appearing once. Sequenced material: PBMCs. The receptors shown here come from a woman aged 25 to 39 in good health and CMV-seropositive.

This sequence joins TRBV7-7 and TRBJ2-5; 7 bases match TRBD2. In germline, CDR1 is SSHAT, CDR2 FNYEAQ (reference sequence). V was pared by 4 bases and J by 2 bases, with 7 bases of the junction left unmatched. CDR3 size: 15 residues. The CDR3 loop reads CASSSSLGGQETQYF. In DNA form, the CDR3 reads TGTGCCAGCAGCTCCTCTTTGGGGGGGCAAGAGACCCAGTACTTC.

The chain is built from TRBV7-2 and TRBJ1-4; D unresolved. This CDR3 spans 13 amino acids. Trimming cost V 2 bases and J 11 bases, with 12 bases left between them. Germline V gene lookup returns CDR1 SGHTA and CDR2 FQGNSA. The CDR3 spells CASSLSQEVKLFF. CDR3 coding DNA: TGTGCCAGCAGCTTATCGCAGGAGGTTAAACTGTTTTTT.